These 5 T cell receptor beta chains originate from one sample sequenced in a study of identical twins. Using its own MiXCR run on the 5' RACE reads, TCRdb lists one record per CDR3 protein. The sample holds about 1.7 million distinct CDR3 sequences, around 33% seen once. Sequenced material: cord blood. The receptor set was obtained from a newborn girl in good health.

This clonotype was seen only once. This sequence joins TRBV9 and TRBJ2-3, with TRBD2 as a possible D gene (7 bases). The V end was cut by 2 bases, the J end by 0 bases, with 16 bases between. This CDR3 has 17 amino acids. Germline values: CDR1 SGDLS, CDR2 YYNGEE. The CDR3 DNA follows: TGTGCCAGCAGCGTTTCCCGGGGGGCCCCTAGCACAGATACGCAGTATTTT. It codes for CASSVSRGAPSTDTQYF.

The chain has TRBV27 and TRBJ2-7; D remains unclear. Germline values: CDR1 MNHEY, CDR2 SMNVEV (reference sequence). CDR3 length equals 16 residues. Trimming took 2 bases from V and 4 from J, leaving 18 bases between them. The DNA for the CDR3 is TGTGCCAGCAGTTTACGGTCACCTCCTAACGGGTACGAGCAGTACTTC. This codes for CASSLRSPPNGYEQYF.

This sequence joins TRBV20-1 and TRBJ2-1; 14 positions match TRBD2. Unmatched junction bases numbered 9, after V lost 0 bases and J lost 2 bases. CDR1 and CDR2 from the germline V gene are DFQATT and SNEGSKA (reference sequence). The CDR3 totals 19 residues. CDR3 sequence: CSARDPLPTSGRAYNEQFF. The CDR3 DNA sequence: TGCAGTGCTAGAGATCCCCTCCCGACTAGCGGGAGGGCCTACAATGAGCAGTTCTTC.

The V call is TRBV4-2, the J call TRBJ1-1, with TRBD1 matching over 7 bases. J gave up 6 bases and V 6 bases, and 7 bases lay outside the gene matches. Germline-derived CDR1 and CDR2 are LGHNA and YNFKEQ. The CDR3 has 13 residues. The CDR3 DNA follows: TGTGCCAGCAGTGGTAGGACAGGCTCTGAAGCTTTCTTT. Amino acid sequence: CASSGRTGSEAFF.

This rearrangement joins TRBV11-2 to TRBJ2-1; tentatively, D is TRBD1 or TRBD2 (5 bases each). Germline V gene lookup returns CDR1 SGHAT and CDR2 FQNNGV. The length of the CDR3 is 14 residues. The V end was cut by 3 bases, the J end by 10 bases, with 16 bases between. This CDR3 reads CASSLVSGTSEQFF. The CDR3 nucleotides are TGTGCCAGCAGCTTGGTATCCGGGACCTCAGAGCAGTTCTTC.